The next 12 T cell receptor beta chains were all read from a single sample in a study of vaccination effects on CD4 cells after COVID-19. Sequencing was preceded by expansion of antigen-specific CD4+ T cells with viral peptide pools in the ViraFEST assay. It was after more than nine days of culture that CD4+ T cells were isolated. The person acquired a PCR-confirmed SARS-CoV-2 infection between March and December 2020. TCRdb's copy holds only in-frame clones and misses some; the assay was immunoSEQ multiplex PCR. The sample lists 40,000 or so clones, 75% occurring once. The antigens these receptors bind are not known. The material sequenced was CD4+ T cells from PBMCs cultured with a peptide pool, taken before COVID-19 vaccination. These receptors all stem from a human donor who had a prior SARS-CoV-2 infection.

This chain links TRBV9 with TRBJ2-1, with 11 bases matching TRBD2. Germline V gene lookup returns CDR1 SGDLS and CDR2 YYNGEE. The CDR3 contains 18 residues. The V segment lost 6 bases and the J segment 6 bases; nucleotides outside the gene matches: 17. The CDR3 region is CASKDRWVAGGPVNEQFF. The CDR3 nucleotides read TGTGCCAGCAAAGACCGCTGGGTAGCGGGAGGGCCAGTCAATGAGCAGTTCTTC.

The V gene is TRBV10-3, the J gene TRBJ2-7, with D possibly TRBD1 on 6 matching bases. V lost 4 bases to trimming and J lost 3 bases, with 13 bases between them. The CDR3 runs to 14 residues. Germline CDR1 ENHRY, CDR2 SYGVKD. The CDR3 sequence: CAISGQQGNYEQYF. The DNA for the CDR3 is TGTGCCATCAGTGGCCAACAGGGTAACTACGAGCAGTACTTC.

CDR3 region: CASSQRLAGEVSTDTQYF. CDR3 in DNA: TGTGCCAGCTCACAGCGACTAGCGGGGGAGGTTAGCACAGATACGCAGTATTTT. This chain uses TRBV18 with TRBJ2-3; 12 nucleotides match TRBD2. The CDR3 totals 18 residues. The V segment lost 4 bases and the J segment 0 bases; nucleotides outside the gene matches: 8. In germline, CDR1 is KGHSH, CDR2 LQKENI.

The chain has TRBV13 and TRBJ2-3, with TRBD2 matching 11 bases. The V and J ends lost 5 bases and 0 bases, in that order; junction bases with no gene match: 4. CDR1 is PRHDT and CDR2 is FYEKMQ in the germline V gene (reference sequence). This CDR3 spans 16 amino acids. As DNA, the CDR3 is TGTGCCAGCAGCCCCAGACTAGCGGGGAGCACAGATACGCAGTATTTT. Translation: CASSPRLAGSTDTQYF.

The chain joins TRBV5-6 to TRBJ1-2; D is undetermined. This CDR3 spans 12 amino acids. Trimming left V 2 bases short and J 8 bases short, with 10 bases between. CDR1 and CDR2 from the germline V gene are SGHDT and YYEEEE. The chain's CDR3 is CASSLMTRGYTF. The CDR3 nucleotides are TGTGCCAGCAGCTTAATGACCCGGGGCTACACCTTC.

This clone appeared a single time. V is TRBV24-1 and J is TRBJ1-1, with 7 bases lining up with TRBD1. The CDR3 sequence is 17 residues long. Germline V lookup: CDR1 KGHDR, CDR2 SFDVKD. J lost 0 bases, V lost 12 bases, and 18 bases had no gene match. The CDR3 DNA reads TGTGCCTCCTCAGGGGGGTTCGGAGGGAGGGTGAACACTGAAGCTTTCTTT. Translation gives CASSGGFGGRVNTEAFF.

This clone has only one observation. This rearrangement joins TRBV19 to TRBJ2-1; D is perhaps TRBD1 or TRBD2 (5 bases each). This CDR3 is built from 15 residues. Deletions cut 3 bases from V and 2 bases from J, with 11 bases between. Germline lookup yields CDR1 LNHDA and CDR2 SQIVND (reference sequence). In DNA form, the CDR3 reads TGTGCCAGTAGTATGGGACGGAGAACCTACAATGAGCAGTTCTTC. Protein product: CASSMGRRTYNEQFF.

J is TRBJ2-1 and V is TRBV24-1; TRBD2 is a possible D gene (5 bases). The germline gives CDR1 KGHDR, CDR2 SFDVKD. The CDR3 spans 16 residues. With 3 bases removed from V and 5 bases from J, the gap between germline ends came to 16 bases. The CDR3 region has the DNA TGTGCCACCAGTGATCCGCTAGCCACCCCAGACAATGAGCAGTTCTTC. Amino acid sequence: CATSDPLATPDNEQFF.

The gene calls are TRBV4-2 and TRBJ2-3; D is unclear. Trimming cost V 4 bases and J 0 bases, with 8 bases left between them. The germline gives CDR1 LGHNA, CDR2 YNFKEQ. This CDR3 spans 14 amino acids. CDR3 in DNA: TGTGCCAGCAGCCCTTCTACCAGCACAGATACGCAGTATTTT. Encoded protein: CASSPSTSTDTQYF.

The chain uses TRBV19 and TRBJ1-6, with TRBD1 matching 7 bases. The CDR3 is 14 amino acids. J gave up 2 bases and V 11 bases, and 6 bases lay outside the gene matches. Germline CDR1 and CDR2: LNHDA and SQIVND (reference sequence). CDR3 residues: CAGYRGPYNSPLHF. CDR3 DNA sequence: TGTGCCGGATACAGGGGACCCTATAATTCACCCCTCCACTTT. The variable domain in full, completed from reference TRBV19 and TRBJ1-6, reads DGGITQSPKYLFRKEGQNVTLSCEQNLNHDAMYWYRQDPGQGLRLIYYSQIVNDFQKGDIAEGYSVSREKKESFPLTVTSAQKNPTAFYLCAGYRGPYNSPLHFGNGTRLTVT.

The chain couples TRBV2 to TRBJ2-2; D possibly uses TRBD1 or TRBD2 (5 bases each). Trimming took off 0 bases at V and 7 bases at J, with 12 bases between the two ends. The CDR3 totals 15 residues. Germline V gene sequence: CDR1 SNHLY, CDR2 FYNNEI. CDR3 nucleotides: TGTGCCAGCAGTGAAGCTGGGACGGCCCACGGGGAGCTGTTTTTT. Translation gives CASSEAGTAHGELFF.

The CDR3 here is CASSQNHDHTEAFF. In DNA, the CDR3 is TGTGCCAGCAGCCAAAACCACGACCACACTGAAGCTTTCTTT. The rearrangement joins TRBV11-2 to TRBJ1-1; D uncertain. This CDR3 spans 14 amino acids. The germline CDR1 and CDR2 sequences are SGHAT and FQNNGV. The V end lost 5 bases, the J end lost 3 bases, and 13 bases lay between the germline ends.